Below, one T cell receptor beta chain is given with its context. This sample stems from a study of blood T cell repertoires in COVID-19. The repertoire was sequenced with immunoSEQ multiplex PCR; TCRdb's copy has only in-frame clones and lacks some. Among more than 120,000 clones, approximately 85% were seen once, and the ten largest hold about 2.8%. Per germline, CDR1 MGHRA and CDR2 YSYEKL. The V and J ends lost 3 bases and 11 bases, in that order; junction bases with no gene match: 7. The CDR3 extends over 15 amino acids. Sequencing was carried out using peripheral blood. The chain has TRBV4-1 and TRBJ1-6; 10 nucleotides align to TRBD1. This sequence originates from a human donor with acute or convalescent COVID-19. The donor label of this sample is uncertain. The CDR3 bases are TGCGCCAGCAGCCAGATACGGACAGGGGGAACACCCCTCCACTTT. The encoded protein is CASSQIRTGGTPLHF.